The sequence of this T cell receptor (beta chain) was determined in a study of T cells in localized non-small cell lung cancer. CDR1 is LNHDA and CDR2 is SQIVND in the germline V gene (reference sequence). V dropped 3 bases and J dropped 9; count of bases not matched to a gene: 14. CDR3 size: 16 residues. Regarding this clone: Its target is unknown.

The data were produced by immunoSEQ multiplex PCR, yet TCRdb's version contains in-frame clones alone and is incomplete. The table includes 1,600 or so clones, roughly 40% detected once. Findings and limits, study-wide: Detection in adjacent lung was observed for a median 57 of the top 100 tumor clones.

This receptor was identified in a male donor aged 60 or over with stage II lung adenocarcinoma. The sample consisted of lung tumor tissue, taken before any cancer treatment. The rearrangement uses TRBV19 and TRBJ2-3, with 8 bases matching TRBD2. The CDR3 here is CASSMDRAGAGETQYF. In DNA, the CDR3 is TGTGCCAGTAGTATGGATAGAGCGGGAGCGGGGGAGACGCAGTATTTT.